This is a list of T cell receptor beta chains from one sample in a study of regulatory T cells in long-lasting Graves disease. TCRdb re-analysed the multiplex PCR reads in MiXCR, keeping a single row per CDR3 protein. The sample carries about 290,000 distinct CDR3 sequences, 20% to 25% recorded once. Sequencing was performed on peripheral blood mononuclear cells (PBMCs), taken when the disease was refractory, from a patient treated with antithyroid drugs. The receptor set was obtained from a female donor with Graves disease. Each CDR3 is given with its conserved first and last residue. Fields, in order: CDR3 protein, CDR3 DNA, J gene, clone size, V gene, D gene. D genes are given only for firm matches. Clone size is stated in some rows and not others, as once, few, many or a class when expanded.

cdr3_aa: CATLWTSGGNTGELFF; cdr3_nt: TGTGCCACCCTCTGGACTAGCGGGGGGAACACCGGGGAGCTGTTTTTT; j_call: TRBJ2-2; clone_size: .; v_call: TRBV10-3; d_call: TRBD2
cdr3_aa: CASSLSPPFSVNTEAFF; cdr3_nt: TGTGCCAGCAGCTTAAGTCCCCCGTTTTCCGTGAACACTGAAGCTTTCTTT; j_call: TRBJ1-1; clone_size: few; v_call: TRBV7-9; d_call: .
cdr3_aa: CASSYSSGRAVYEQYF; cdr3_nt: TGTGCCAGCAGTTACTCGAGCGGGAGGGCAGTCTACGAGCAGTACTTC; j_call: TRBJ2-7; clone_size: few; v_call: TRBV6-2/TRBV6-3; d_call: TRBD2
cdr3_aa: CASSLAGLDGYTF; cdr3_nt: TGCGCCAGCAGCTTGGCCGGATTGGATGGCTACACCTTC; j_call: TRBJ1-2; clone_size: many; v_call: TRBV5-1; d_call: .
cdr3_aa: CASSLDRGRVWETQYF; cdr3_nt: TGCGCCAGCAGCTTGGACAGGGGGCGAGTTTGGGAGACCCAGTACTTC; j_call: TRBJ2-5; clone_size: .; v_call: TRBV5-1; d_call: TRBD1
cdr3_aa: CASSVDGRTNIQYF; cdr3_nt: TGTGCCAGCAGCGTAGACGGGAGAACAAACATTCAGTACTTC; j_call: TRBJ2-4; clone_size: few; v_call: TRBV9; d_call: .
cdr3_aa: CASSETILETQYF; cdr3_nt: TGCGCCAGCAGTGAAACGATACTGGAGACCCAGTACTTC; j_call: TRBJ2-5; clone_size: many; v_call: TRBV10-1; d_call: .
cdr3_aa: CASSLGGGIGNEQFF; cdr3_nt: TGTGCCAGCAGCCTCGGTGGGGGAATAGGCAATGAGCAGTTCTTC; j_call: TRBJ2-1; clone_size: .; v_call: TRBV12-3/TRBV12-4; d_call: .
cdr3_aa: CSYTTPETQYF; cdr3_nt: TGCAGTTACACAACCCCAGAGACCCAGTACTTC; j_call: TRBJ2-5; clone_size: .; v_call: TRBV20-1; d_call: .
cdr3_aa: CASSGTSYDSRGGDTGELFF; cdr3_nt: TGTGCCAGCAGTGGAACTAGCTACGATTCCCGGGGGGGTGACACCGGGGAGCTGTTTTTT; j_call: TRBJ2-2; clone_size: few; v_call: TRBV6-2/TRBV6-3; d_call: TRBD2
cdr3_aa: CASSLIAGSTGELFF; cdr3_nt: TGCGCCAGCAGCTTAATAGCGGGGTCAACCGGGGAGCTGTTTTTT; j_call: TRBJ2-2; clone_size: few; v_call: TRBV5-1; d_call: TRBD2
cdr3_aa: CASSPRRLDIYNEQFF; cdr3_nt: TGTGCCAGCAGCCCTAGGCGTCTGGACATTTACAATGAGCAGTTCTTC; j_call: TRBJ2-1; clone_size: .; v_call: TRBV4-1; d_call: .
cdr3_aa: CASSPLGTVAKNIQYF; cdr3_nt: TGTGCCAGCAGCCCCCTGGGGACTGTAGCCAAAAACATTCAGTACTTC; j_call: TRBJ2-4; clone_size: many; v_call: TRBV5-5; d_call: .
cdr3_aa: CASSGKGLVAANTGELFF; cdr3_nt: TGTGCCAGCAGCGGTAAGGGTTTAGTAGCGGCGAACACCGGGGAGCTGTTTTTT; j_call: TRBJ2-2; clone_size: .; v_call: TRBV14; d_call: .
cdr3_aa: CASSPKDRYQETQYF; cdr3_nt: TGTGCCAGCAGCCCAAAGGACAGGTACCAAGAGACCCAGTACTTC; j_call: TRBJ2-5; clone_size: many; v_call: TRBV7-9; d_call: TRBD1
cdr3_aa: CASSPRGGMNTEAFF; cdr3_nt: TGTGCCAGCAGTCCCAGGGGGGGAATGAACACTGAAGCTTTCTTT; j_call: TRBJ1-1; clone_size: .; v_call: TRBV12-3/TRBV12-4; d_call: TRBD1
cdr3_aa: CASRTGYPEVDTQYF; cdr3_nt: TGTGCCAGCAGAACGGGGTACCCCGAGGTTGATACGCAGTATTTT; j_call: TRBJ2-3; clone_size: once; v_call: TRBV6-1; d_call: .
cdr3_aa: CASSTRTATYEQYF; cdr3_nt: TGTGCCAGCAGCACCAGGACAGCTACCTACGAGCAGTACTTC; j_call: TRBJ2-7; clone_size: .; v_call: TRBV7-8; d_call: .
cdr3_aa: CASSRLQGGRTEAFF; cdr3_nt: TGTGCCAGCAGTCGTCTACAGGGAGGGAGAACTGAAGCTTTCTTT; j_call: TRBJ1-1; clone_size: many; v_call: TRBV28; d_call: .
cdr3_aa: CASSPLPGDTEAFF; cdr3_nt: TGTGCCAGCTCACCACTTCCAGGGGACACTGAAGCTTTCTTT; j_call: TRBJ1-1; clone_size: once; v_call: TRBV18; d_call: .
cdr3_aa: CASSEDRGNTEAFF; cdr3_nt: TGTGCCAGCAGTGAAGATCGGGGGAACACTGAAGCTTTCTTT; j_call: TRBJ1-1; clone_size: .; v_call: TRBV6-1; d_call: .
cdr3_aa: CASSVSGLYEQYF; cdr3_nt: TGTGCCAGCAGTGTCTCGGGTCTCTACGAGCAGTACTTC; j_call: TRBJ2-7; clone_size: .; v_call: TRBV25-1; d_call: .
cdr3_aa: CASSQVQGSNTEAFF; cdr3_nt: TGCGCCAGCAGCCAAGTCCAGGGATCGAACACTGAAGCTTTCTTT; j_call: TRBJ1-1; clone_size: few; v_call: TRBV4-1; d_call: .
cdr3_aa: CAISELEREEETQYF; cdr3_nt: TGTGCCATCAGTGAGTTGGAGCGGGAGGAGGAGACCCAGTACTTC; j_call: TRBJ2-5; clone_size: many; v_call: TRBV10-3; d_call: TRBD2
cdr3_aa: CASSPTGYEGETQYF; cdr3_nt: TGTGCCAGCAGTCCGACAGGGTACGAAGGAGAGACCCAGTACTTC; j_call: TRBJ2-5; clone_size: many; v_call: TRBV27; d_call: TRBD1
cdr3_aa: CASSEGRRNTEAFF; cdr3_nt: TGTGCCAGCAGTGAAGGCAGAAGGAACACTGAAGCTTTCTTT; j_call: TRBJ1-1; clone_size: many; v_call: TRBV2; d_call: .
cdr3_aa: CASSLAGSGPYGYTF; cdr3_nt: TGTGCCAGCAGCTTAGCGGGGTCCGGGCCTTATGGCTACACCTTC; j_call: TRBJ1-2; clone_size: .; v_call: TRBV7-9; d_call: .
cdr3_aa: CASSLPDRNNEKLFF; cdr3_nt: TGTGCCAGCAGCTTACCCGACAGGAATAATGAAAAACTGTTTTTT; j_call: TRBJ1-4; clone_size: few; v_call: TRBV7-9; d_call: .
cdr3_aa: CASSAPYEETQYF; cdr3_nt: TGTGCCAGCAGCGCCCCATACGAGGAGACCCAGTACTTC; j_call: TRBJ2-5; clone_size: .; v_call: TRBV9; d_call: .
cdr3_aa: CSARDPRDSLMYEQYF; cdr3_nt: TGCAGTGCTAGAGATCCGAGGGACTCGTTAATGTACGAGCAGTACTTC; j_call: TRBJ2-7; clone_size: .; v_call: TRBV20-1; d_call: .
cdr3_aa: CASSLRAGQMNTEAFF; cdr3_nt: TGTGCCAGCAGTTTACGAGCTGGACAGATGAACACTGAAGCTTTCTTT; j_call: TRBJ1-1; clone_size: many; v_call: TRBV27; d_call: .
cdr3_aa: CASSLKGNQPQHF; cdr3_nt: TGTGCCAGCAGCTTGAAAGGGAATCAGCCCCAGCATTTT; j_call: TRBJ1-5; clone_size: .; v_call: TRBV5-6; d_call: .
cdr3_aa: CSAGADRVGLLNTEAFF; cdr3_nt: TGCAGTGCTGGAGCGGACAGGGTCGGCCTGCTGAACACTGAAGCTTTCTTT; j_call: TRBJ1-1; clone_size: .; v_call: TRBV20-1; d_call: TRBD1
cdr3_aa: CASSLEAGVEQPQHF; cdr3_nt: TGTGCCAGCAGCTTAGAAGCAGGGGTTGAGCAGCCCCAGCATTTT; j_call: TRBJ1-5; clone_size: many; v_call: TRBV7-2; d_call: .
cdr3_aa: CASSLEGSLDEQFF; cdr3_nt: TGCGCCAGCAGCTTGGAAGGTTCTCTGGATGAGCAGTTCTTC; j_call: TRBJ2-1; clone_size: once; v_call: TRBV5-1; d_call: .
cdr3_aa: CASSSLTIGQGILAGYNEQFF; cdr3_nt: TGTGCCAGCAGCTCCCTAACCATAGGACAGGGTATCCTAGCGGGGTACAATGAGCAGTTCTTC; j_call: TRBJ2-1; clone_size: .; v_call: TRBV13; d_call: .
cdr3_aa: CASSELKRDRTKETQYF; cdr3_nt: TGTGCCAGCAGCGAATTAAAGCGGGACAGGACGAAAGAGACCCAGTACTTC; j_call: TRBJ2-5; clone_size: many; v_call: TRBV28; d_call: .
cdr3_aa: CAWSVVDWAEAFF; cdr3_nt: TGTGCCTGGAGTGTGGTGGATTGGGCTGAAGCTTTCTTT; j_call: TRBJ1-1; clone_size: few; v_call: TRBV30; d_call: .
cdr3_aa: CASSLIQETQYF; cdr3_nt: TGTGCCAGCAGCCTTATCCAAGAGACCCAGTACTTC; j_call: TRBJ2-5; clone_size: few; v_call: TRBV5-5; d_call: .
cdr3_aa: CASSVGTGFMRELFF; cdr3_nt: TGTGCCAGCAGCGTAGGGACAGGGTTCATGCGGGAGCTGTTTTTT; j_call: TRBJ2-2; clone_size: few; v_call: TRBV9; d_call: TRBD1
cdr3_aa: CASSFGGRGTEAFF; cdr3_nt: TGTGCCAGCAGTTTTGGGGGGAGGGGCACTGAAGCTTTCTTT; j_call: TRBJ1-1; clone_size: few; v_call: TRBV27; d_call: .
cdr3_aa: CASSLSIAGGDYEQYF; cdr3_nt: TGTGCCAGCAGTTTATCCATCGCTGGGGGTGACTACGAGCAGTACTTC; j_call: TRBJ2-7; clone_size: many; v_call: TRBV28; d_call: .
cdr3_aa: CASSSLQDRGLYEQYF; cdr3_nt: TGCGCCAGCAGCTCGTTACAGGACAGGGGATTGTACGAGCAGTACTTC; j_call: TRBJ2-7; clone_size: .; v_call: TRBV5-1; d_call: TRBD1
cdr3_aa: CASSTGWDARTNYGYTF; cdr3_nt: TGTGCCAGCAGCACCGGGTGGGACGCCCGTACTAACTATGGCTACACCTTC; j_call: TRBJ1-2; clone_size: .; v_call: TRBV7-9; d_call: .
cdr3_aa: CATIAGDTDTQYF; cdr3_nt: TGTGCCACCATAGCGGGCGACACAGATACGCAGTATTTT; j_call: TRBJ2-3; clone_size: .; v_call: TRBV10-3; d_call: TRBD2
cdr3_aa: CASSAGQGTNSPLHF; cdr3_nt: TGTGCCAGCAGCGCGGGACAGGGAACAAACTCACCCCTCCACTTT; j_call: TRBJ1-6; clone_size: few; v_call: TRBV9; d_call: TRBD1
cdr3_aa: CSARSGRTLGEQFF; cdr3_nt: TGCAGTGCTAGATCCGGGAGAACCCTCGGTGAGCAGTTCTTC; j_call: TRBJ2-1; clone_size: .; v_call: TRBV20-1; d_call: .
cdr3_aa: CASRIGGLLETQYF; cdr3_nt: TGTGCCAGCAGAATTGGGGGGTTGTTAGAGACCCAGTACTTC; j_call: TRBJ2-5; clone_size: many; v_call: TRBV11-2; d_call: .
cdr3_aa: CASSLSGDRGSTEAFF; cdr3_nt: TGTGCCAGCAGCTTGTCCGGGGACAGGGGGTCGACTGAAGCTTTCTTT; j_call: TRBJ1-1; clone_size: few; v_call: TRBV11-2; d_call: TRBD1
cdr3_aa: CSVGGLDPEAFF; cdr3_nt: TGCAGCGTTGGGGGGCTCGACCCTGAAGCTTTCTTT; j_call: TRBJ1-1; clone_size: .; v_call: TRBV29-1; d_call: .
cdr3_aa: CASRPFGTDTQYF; cdr3_nt: TGTGCCAGCAGGCCTTTTGGCACAGATACGCAGTATTTT; j_call: TRBJ2-3; clone_size: few; v_call: TRBV2; d_call: .
cdr3_aa: CSVVRSMNTEAFF; cdr3_nt: TGCAGCGTTGTTAGGAGCATGAACACTGAAGCTTTCTTT; j_call: TRBJ1-1; clone_size: few; v_call: TRBV29-1; d_call: .
cdr3_aa: CASSLGQTGASTDTQYF; cdr3_nt: TGTGCCAGCAGTTTAGGCCAGACAGGGGCCAGCACAGATACGCAGTATTTT; j_call: TRBJ2-3; clone_size: .; v_call: TRBV28; d_call: TRBD1
cdr3_aa: CASSFGGEETQYF; cdr3_nt: TGTGCCAGCAGCTTTGGAGGGGAGGAGACCCAGTACTTC; j_call: TRBJ2-5; clone_size: many; v_call: TRBV5-8; d_call: .
cdr3_aa: CASRATGNSGANVLTF; cdr3_nt: TGTGCCAGCAGGGCTACAGGGAACTCTGGGGCCAACGTCCTGACTTTC; j_call: TRBJ2-6; clone_size: many; v_call: TRBV2; d_call: .
cdr3_aa: CSAIGTSGSYEQYF; cdr3_nt: TGCAGTGCAATCGGGACTAGCGGCTCCTACGAGCAGTACTTC; j_call: TRBJ2-7; clone_size: many; v_call: TRBV20-1; d_call: TRBD2
cdr3_aa: CASSQTSGNTIYF; cdr3_nt: TGTGCCAGCAGTCAGACCAGTGGAAACACCATATATTTT; j_call: TRBJ1-3; clone_size: .; v_call: TRBV6-1; d_call: .
cdr3_aa: CASSYKGRVNEQFF; cdr3_nt: TGTGCCAGCAGTTACAAAGGTCGGGTCAATGAGCAGTTCTTC; j_call: TRBJ2-1; clone_size: many; v_call: TRBV6-2/TRBV6-3; d_call: .
cdr3_aa: CASSETQFNEQFF; cdr3_nt: TGTGCCAGCAGTGAAACCCAGTTCAATGAGCAGTTCTTC; j_call: TRBJ2-1; clone_size: .; v_call: TRBV2; d_call: .
cdr3_aa: CAWSDKNTGELFF; cdr3_nt: TGTGCCTGGAGTGATAAGAACACCGGGGAGCTGTTTTTT; j_call: TRBJ2-2; clone_size: .; v_call: TRBV30; d_call: .